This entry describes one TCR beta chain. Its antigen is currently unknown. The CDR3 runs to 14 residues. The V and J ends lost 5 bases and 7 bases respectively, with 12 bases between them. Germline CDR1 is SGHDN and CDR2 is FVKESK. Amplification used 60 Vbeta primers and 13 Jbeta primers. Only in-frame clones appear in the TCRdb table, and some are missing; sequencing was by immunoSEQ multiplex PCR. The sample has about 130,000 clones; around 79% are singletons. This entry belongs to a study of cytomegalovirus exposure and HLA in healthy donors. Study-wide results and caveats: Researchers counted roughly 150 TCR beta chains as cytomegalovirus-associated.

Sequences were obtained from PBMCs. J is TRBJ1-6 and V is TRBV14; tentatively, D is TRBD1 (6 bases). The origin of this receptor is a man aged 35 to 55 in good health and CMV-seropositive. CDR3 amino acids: CASSAGQRNSPLHF. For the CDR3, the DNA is TGTGCCAGCAGCGCCGGACAGAGAAATTCACCCCTCCACTTT.